The subject of this entry is one T cell receptor beta chain. Its antigen remains unidentified. The data derive from a study of cytomegalovirus exposure and HLA in healthy donors. Researchers ran the PCR with 60 Vbeta and 13 Jbeta primers. The repertoire was sequenced with immunoSEQ multiplex PCR; TCRdb's copy has only in-frame clones and lacks some. The sample has some 130,000 clones. Points from the study as a whole: An analysis was carried out later, and it reportedly showed fewer N-insertions in an Asian-associated ancestry cluster than the 666-donor mean.

CDR1 MNHEY and CDR2 SMNVEV come from the germline V gene (reference sequence). This CDR3 spans 16 amino acids. With 4 bases clipped from V and 2 bases from J, the junction kept 8 bases outside the gene matches. V usage is TRBV27 and J usage is TRBJ2-1; TRBD2 agrees at 7 bases. The receptor was isolated from a woman aged 35 to 49 in good health and CMV-seropositive. The specimen sequenced was PBMCs. CDR3 sequence: CASSSPSSGAYNEQFF. CDR3 nucleotide sequence: TGTGCCAGCAGTTCCCCATCGAGCGGGGCCTACAATGAGCAGTTCTTC.